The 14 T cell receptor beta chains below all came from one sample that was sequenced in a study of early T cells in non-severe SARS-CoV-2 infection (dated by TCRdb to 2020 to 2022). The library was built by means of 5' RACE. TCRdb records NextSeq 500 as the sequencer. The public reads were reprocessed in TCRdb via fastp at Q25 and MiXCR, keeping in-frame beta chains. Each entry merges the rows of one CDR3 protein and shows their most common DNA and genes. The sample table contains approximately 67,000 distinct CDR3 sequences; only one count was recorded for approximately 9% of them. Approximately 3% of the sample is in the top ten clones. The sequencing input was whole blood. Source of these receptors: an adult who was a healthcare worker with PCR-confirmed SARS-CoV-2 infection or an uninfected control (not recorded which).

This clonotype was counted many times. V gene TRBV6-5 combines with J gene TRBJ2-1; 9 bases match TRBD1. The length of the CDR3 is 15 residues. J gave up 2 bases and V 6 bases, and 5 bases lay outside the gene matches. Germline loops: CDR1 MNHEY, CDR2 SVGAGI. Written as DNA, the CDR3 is TGTGCCAGCAGACGGGACAGGGACGCCTACAATGAGCAGTTCTTC. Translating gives CASRRDRDAYNEQFF.

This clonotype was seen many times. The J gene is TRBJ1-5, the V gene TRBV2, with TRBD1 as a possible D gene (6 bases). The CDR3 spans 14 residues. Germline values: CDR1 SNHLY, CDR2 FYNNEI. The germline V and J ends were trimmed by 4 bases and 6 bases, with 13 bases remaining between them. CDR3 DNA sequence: TGTGCCAGCAGTGCGGGGGGCCTGGCTCAGCCCCAGCATTTT. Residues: CASSAGGLAQPQHF.

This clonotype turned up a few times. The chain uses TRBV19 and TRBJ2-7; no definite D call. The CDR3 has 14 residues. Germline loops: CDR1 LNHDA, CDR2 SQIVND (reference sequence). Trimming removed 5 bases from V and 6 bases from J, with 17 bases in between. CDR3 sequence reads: CASSSQNGPGEQYF. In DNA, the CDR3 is TGTGCCAGTAGTTCACAGAACGGCCCCGGCGAGCAGTACTTC.

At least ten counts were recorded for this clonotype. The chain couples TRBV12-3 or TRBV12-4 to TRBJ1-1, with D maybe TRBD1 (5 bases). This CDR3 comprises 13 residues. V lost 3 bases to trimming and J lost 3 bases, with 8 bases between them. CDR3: CASSLGRYTEAFF. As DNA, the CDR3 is TGTGCCAGCAGTTTGGGACGGTACACTGAAGCTTTCTTT.

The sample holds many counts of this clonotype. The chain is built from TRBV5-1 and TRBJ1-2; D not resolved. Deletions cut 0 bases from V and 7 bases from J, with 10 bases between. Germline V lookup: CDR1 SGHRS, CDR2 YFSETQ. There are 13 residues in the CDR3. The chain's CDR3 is CASSLEGWSGYTF. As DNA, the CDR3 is TGCGCCAGCAGCTTGGAAGGATGGAGTGGCTACACCTTC.

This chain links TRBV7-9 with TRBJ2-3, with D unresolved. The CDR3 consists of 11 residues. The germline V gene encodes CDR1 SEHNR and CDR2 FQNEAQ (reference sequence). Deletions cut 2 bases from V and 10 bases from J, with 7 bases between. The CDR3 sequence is CASSLLSPQYF. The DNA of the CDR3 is TGTGCCAGCAGCTTATTAAGCCCGCAGTATTTT.

CDR3 coding DNA: TGTGCCAGCAGTCCGTGGACGGACCTGAACACTGAAGCTTTCTTT. Its translation: CASSPWTDLNTEAFF. V gene TRBV12-3 or TRBV12-4 combines with J gene TRBJ1-1; D is uncertain. V was pared by 5 bases and J by 0 bases, with 13 bases between. The CDR3 length is 15 residues.

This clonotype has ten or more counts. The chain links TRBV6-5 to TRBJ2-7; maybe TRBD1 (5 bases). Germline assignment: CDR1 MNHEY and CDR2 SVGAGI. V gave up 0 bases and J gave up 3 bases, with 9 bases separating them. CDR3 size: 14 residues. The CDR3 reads CASSYSRQIYEQYF. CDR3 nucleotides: TGTGCCAGCAGTTACTCGAGACAGATCTACGAGCAGTACTTC.

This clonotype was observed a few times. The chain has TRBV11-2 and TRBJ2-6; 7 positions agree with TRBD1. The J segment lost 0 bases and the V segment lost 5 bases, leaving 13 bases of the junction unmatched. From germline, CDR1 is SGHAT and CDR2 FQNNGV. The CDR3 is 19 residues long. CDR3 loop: CASSVLTGRLRSGANVLTF. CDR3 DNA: TGTGCCAGCAGCGTACTGACAGGGCGTCTTCGCTCTGGGGCCAACGTCCTGACTTTC.

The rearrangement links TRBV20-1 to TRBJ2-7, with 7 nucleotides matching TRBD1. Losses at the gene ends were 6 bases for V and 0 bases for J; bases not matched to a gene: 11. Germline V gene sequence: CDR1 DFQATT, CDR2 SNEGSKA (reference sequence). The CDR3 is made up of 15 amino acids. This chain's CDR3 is CSATGTATSSYEQYF. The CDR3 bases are TGCAGTGCAACCGGGACAGCAACGAGCTCCTACGAGCAGTACTTC.

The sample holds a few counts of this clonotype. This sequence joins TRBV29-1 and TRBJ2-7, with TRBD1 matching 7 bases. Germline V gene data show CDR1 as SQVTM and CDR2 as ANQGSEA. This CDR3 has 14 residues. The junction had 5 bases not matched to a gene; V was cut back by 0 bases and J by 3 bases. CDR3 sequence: CSVEDPWTGYEQYF. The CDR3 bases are TGCAGCGTTGAAGATCCTTGGACAGGCTACGAGCAGTACTTC.

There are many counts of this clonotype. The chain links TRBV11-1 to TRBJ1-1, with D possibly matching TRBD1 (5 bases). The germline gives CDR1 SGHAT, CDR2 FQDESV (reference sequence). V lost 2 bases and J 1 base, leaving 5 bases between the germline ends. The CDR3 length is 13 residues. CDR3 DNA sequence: TGTGCCAGCAGCTTACAGGGGAACACTGAAGCTTTCTTT. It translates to CASSLQGNTEAFF. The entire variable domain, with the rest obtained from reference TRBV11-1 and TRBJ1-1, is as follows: EAEVAQSPRYKITEKSQAVAFWCDPISGHATLYWYRQILGQGPELLVQFQDESVVDDSQLPKDRFSAERLKGVDSTLKIQPAELGDSAMYLCASSLQGNTEAFFGQGTRLTVV.

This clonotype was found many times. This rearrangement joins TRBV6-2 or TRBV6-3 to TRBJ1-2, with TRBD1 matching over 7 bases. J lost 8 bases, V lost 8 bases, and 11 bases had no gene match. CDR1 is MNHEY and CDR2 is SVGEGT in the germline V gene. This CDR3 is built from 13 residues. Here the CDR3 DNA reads TGTGCCAGCGCCATACAGGGGTTCGGAGGCTACACCTTC. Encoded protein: CASAIQGFGGYTF.

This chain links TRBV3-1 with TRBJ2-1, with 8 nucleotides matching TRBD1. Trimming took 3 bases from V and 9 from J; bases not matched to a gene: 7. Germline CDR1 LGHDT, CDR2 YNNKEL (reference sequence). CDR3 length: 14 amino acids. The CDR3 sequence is CASSHADRVGEQFF. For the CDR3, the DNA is TGTGCCAGCAGCCACGCGGACAGGGTCGGTGAGCAGTTCTTC.